One sample yielded the 10 T cell receptor beta chains listed below, sequenced in a study of PD-1 blockade in classical Hodgkin lymphoma. Time point specified: cycle 4 day 1 (C4D1), after more than five weeks of nivolumab. Each patient relapsed following autologous stem cell transplantation, and prior brentuximab vedotin exposure differed. Generated by immunoSEQ multiplex PCR, the TCRdb table keeps only in-frame clones and is missing some. The table records approximately 84,000 clones, 65% to 85% of them present only once. The material sequenced was peripheral blood mononuclear cells (PBMCs), taken before the fourth cycle of nivolumab. Source of these receptors: a human donor with classical Hodgkin lymphoma.

The chain has TRBV27 and TRBJ2-2, with TRBD2 matching 10 bases. J was trimmed by 4 bases and V by 6 bases; bases with no gene match: 5. This CDR3 spans 15 amino acids. The germline gives CDR1 MNHEY, CDR2 SMNVEV (reference sequence). The CDR3 DNA follows: TGTGCCAGCAGCCCTAGCGGGAGCAGCACCGGGGAGCTGTTTTTT. Translating it yields CASSPSGSSTGELFF.

CDR3 sequence reads: CASSLVGGWTDTQYF. CDR3 bases: TGTGCCAGCAGCTTAGTCGGCGGGTGGACAGATACGCAGTATTTT. The rearrangement joins TRBV7-2 to TRBJ2-3; TRBD2 might be the D (5 bases). The germline V and J ends were trimmed by 1 base and 3 bases, with 11 bases remaining between them. Germline CDR1 reads SGHTA; CDR2 reads FQGNSA. The CDR3 is 15 amino acids.

J is TRBJ2-2 and V is TRBV11-2; TRBD2 aligns across 11 bases. With 5 bases clipped from V and 8 bases from J, the junction kept 7 bases outside the gene matches. Per the germline V gene, CDR1 is SGHAT and CDR2 is FQNNGV. The CDR3 runs to 15 residues. This CDR3 reads CASSTRRLAGGELFF. The CDR3 coding sequence is TGTGCCAGCAGCACCCGGCGACTAGCGGGAGGGGAGCTGTTTTTT.

V usage is TRBV18 and J usage is TRBJ1-1, with 8 bases matching TRBD1. Trimming cost V 3 bases and J 1 base; bases outside gene matches: 1. The germline V gene encodes CDR1 KGHSH and CDR2 LQKENI. This CDR3 contains 14 residues. CDR3 amino acids: CASSPQGANTEAFF. CDR3 coding DNA: TGTGCCAGCTCACCTCAGGGGGCGAACACTGAAGCTTTCTTT.

This rearrangement joins TRBV15 to TRBJ2-3; D is possibly TRBD1 (5 bases). The CDR3 runs to 14 residues. In germline, CDR1 is LNHNV, CDR2 YYDKDF (reference sequence). V was trimmed by 4 bases and J by 0 bases, leaving 8 bases between them. The CDR3 region has the DNA TGTGCCACCAGCATACAGGCCAGCACAGATACGCAGTATTTT. It encodes CATSIQASTDTQYF.

This clone was seen a few times. The chain uses TRBV29-1 and TRBJ2-1, with 11 nucleotides matching TRBD2. CDR3 length: 17 residues. The trim removed 6 bases at V and 5 bases at J, leaving 15 bases unmatched. Germline loops: CDR1 SQVTM, CDR2 ANQGSEA. The CDR3 region has the DNA TGCAGCGTCTTGACTAGCGGGATGTGGGGCCCCGACAATGAGCAGTTCTTC. Its protein is CSVLTSGMWGPDNEQFF.

The chain recombines TRBV27 with TRBJ2-5; 10 nucleotides agree with TRBD1. CDR1 is MNHEY and CDR2 is SMNVEV in the germline V gene (reference sequence). V gave up 4 bases and J gave up 4 bases; unmatched junction bases: 6. There are 15 residues in the CDR3. The CDR3 reads CASSWGQGLIETQYF. DNA for the CDR3: TGTGCCAGCAGTTGGGGACAGGGGTTGATAGAGACCCAGTACTTC.

The chain carries TRBV11-2 and TRBJ2-5, with unresolved D. The CDR3 sequence is 11 residues long. Between the trimmed V and J ends, which lost 0 bases and 7 bases, there was a span of 3 bases. Germline V gene lookup returns CDR1 SGHAT and CDR2 FQNNGV. The CDR3 DNA reads TGTGCCAGCAGCTTAGACACGACCCAGTACTTC. Amino acid sequence: CASSLDTTQYF.

The V gene is TRBV5-1, the J gene TRBJ2-5; TRBD1 agrees at 9 bases. CDR3 length: 15 residues. Germline V gives CDR1 SGHRS, CDR2 YFSETQ. V lost 4 bases to trimming and J lost 5 bases; unmatched junction nucleotides: 9. DNA of the CDR3: TGCGCCAGCAGCCCGGGACAGGGCGGACCGGAGACCCAGTACTTC. It specifies CASSPGQGGPETQYF.

The CDR3 DNA is TGTGCCACCCTACAGGAGACAACTAGCGGGAGGGAGACCCAGTACTTC. Encoded protein: CATLQETTSGRETQYF. V usage is TRBV28 and J usage is TRBJ2-5; 12 bases are a match to TRBD2. V shed 10 bases, J shed 5 bases, and the junction held 14 bases outside the gene matches. This CDR3 has 16 amino acids. CDR1 and CDR2 from the germline V gene are MDHEN and SYDVKM.